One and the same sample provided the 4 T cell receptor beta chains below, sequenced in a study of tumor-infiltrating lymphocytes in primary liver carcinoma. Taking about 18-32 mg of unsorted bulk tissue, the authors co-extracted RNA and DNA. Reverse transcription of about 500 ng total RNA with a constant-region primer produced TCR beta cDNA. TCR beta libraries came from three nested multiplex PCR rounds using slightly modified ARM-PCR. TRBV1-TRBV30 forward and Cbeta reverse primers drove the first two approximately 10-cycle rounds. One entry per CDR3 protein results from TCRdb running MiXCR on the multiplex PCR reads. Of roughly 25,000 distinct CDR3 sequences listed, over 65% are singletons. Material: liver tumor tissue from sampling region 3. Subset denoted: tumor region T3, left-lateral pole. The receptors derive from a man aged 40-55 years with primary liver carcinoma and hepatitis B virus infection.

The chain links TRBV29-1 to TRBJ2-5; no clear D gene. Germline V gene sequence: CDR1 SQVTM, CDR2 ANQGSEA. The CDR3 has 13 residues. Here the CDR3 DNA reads TGCGACGTTGACATGGGTTTCCAAGAGACCCAGTACTTC. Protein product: CDVDMGFQETQYF.

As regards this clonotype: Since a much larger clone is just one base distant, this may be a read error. The CDR3 DNA is TGTGCCAGCAGCGTAGTAGGGGACACCGTCGCAGATACGCAGTATTTT. Its translation: CASSVVGDTVADTQYF. The genes are TRBV9 and TRBJ2-3; TRBD1 might be the D (6 bases). Per the germline V gene, CDR1 is SGDLS and CDR2 is YYNGEE. The germline V and J ends were trimmed by 0 bases and 4 bases, with 15 bases remaining between them. The CDR3 is 16 residues long.

The CDR3 DNA reads as TGTGCCAGCAGCCAAGATTTAGGGGGAAGCACTCTGCCCCAGCATTTT. It specifies CASSQDLGGSTLPQHF. The J gene is TRBJ1-5, the V gene TRBV4-2, with a weak D call TRBD1 (6 bases). CDR3 length: 16 residues. Germline CDR1 LGHNA, CDR2 YNFKEQ. V was cut by 0 bases and J by 9 bases, with 18 bases left in between.

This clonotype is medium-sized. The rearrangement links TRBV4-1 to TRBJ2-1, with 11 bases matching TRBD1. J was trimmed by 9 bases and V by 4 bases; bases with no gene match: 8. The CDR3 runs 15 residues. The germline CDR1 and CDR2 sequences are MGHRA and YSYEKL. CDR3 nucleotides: TGCGCCAGCAGCCTAGGACAGGGGGCGGTCGGTGAGCAGTTCTTC. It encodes CASSLGQGAVGEQFF.